A selection of T cell receptor beta chains follows, all from one sample in a study of regulatory T cells in long-lasting Graves disease. TCRdb redid the calling of the multiplex PCR reads with MiXCR, one entry per CDR3 protein. The table includes 350,000 to 500,000 distinct CDR3 sequences, approximately 14% detected once. The sample also formed part of further work on T cells in Graves' hyperthyroidism and ophthalmopathy.

Sequenced material: peripheral blood mononuclear cells (PBMCs), taken at new diagnosis, from a patient treated with antithyroid drugs. These receptors were collected from a woman in her fifties or sixties with Graves disease. The CDR3 runs from the conserved cysteine through the conserved F or W. Each record gives: J gene, V gene, CDR3 protein.

TRBJ1-5,TRBV28,CASSLFRRDRGRQPQHF
TRBJ2-4,TRBV6-5,CASSSPGLAGEAKDIQYF
TRBJ2-1,TRBV5-1,CASSFGTDYNEQFF
TRBJ2-3,TRBV28,CASSPRPGPDTQYF
.,TRBV7-9,CASSLDGQELQETQYF
TRBJ1-2,TRBV3-1,CASSHRDRDGYTF
TRBJ2-1,TRBV28,CASSLGGRAPNEQFF
TRBJ2-3,TRBV5-4,CASSLAPGLSSTDTQYF
TRBJ2-7,TRBV28,CASSLPPGLSGYEQYF
TRBJ2-3,TRBV5-1,CASSLEGLLTDTQYF
TRBJ2-7,TRBV14,CASSPHWGGGTNPYEQYF
TRBJ1-5,TRBV28,CASSVDRGNQPQHF
TRBJ2-7,TRBV20-1,CSARDRTSGNPYEQYF